The 17 T cell receptor beta chains reported below all come from one sample, sequenced in a study of blood T cell repertoires in COVID-19. Clones were read by immunoSEQ multiplex PCR, and TCRdb kept only the in-frame ones, dropping some. Here the sample spans about 100,000 clones, about 91% being singletons. The specimen was peripheral blood. Every receptor here comes from a human donor in a cohort sampled during active COVID-19.

This chain links TRBV27 with TRBJ2-7; D is uncertain. Trimming stripped 5 bases from V and 3 bases from J, with 11 bases between. CDR1 and CDR2 from the germline V gene are MNHEY and SMNVEV (reference sequence). The CDR3 length is 13 residues. This chain's CDR3 is CASSLGVGYEQYF. CDR3 bases: TGTGCCAGCAGTCTAGGAGTTGGCTACGAGCAGTACTTC.

The V and J genes are TRBV5-4 and TRBJ2-3, with D unresolved. Germline V gene lookup returns CDR1 SGHNT and CDR2 YYREEE (reference sequence). Trimming took 2 bases from V and 3 from J, leaving 7 bases between them. This CDR3 spans 13 amino acids. For the CDR3, the DNA is TGTGCCAGCAGCTTATCAGGAACAGATACGCAGTATTTT. This translates into CASSLSGTDTQYF.

This rearrangement joins TRBV15 to TRBJ2-5; 7 bases line up with TRBD1. CDR3 length: 15 residues. The J segment lost 1 base and the V segment lost 0 bases, leaving 2 bases of the junction unmatched. Germline CDR1 reads LNHNV; CDR2 reads YYDKDF (reference sequence). The CDR3 DNA reads TGTGCCACCAGCAGAGAGGGACAGTTCCAAGAGACCCAGTACTTC. Its protein product is CATSREGQFQETQYF.

This chain links TRBV28 with TRBJ2-1; TRBD2 agrees at 9 bases. The V segment lost 11 bases and the J segment 6 bases; nucleotides outside the gene matches: 2. CDR1 and CDR2 from the germline V gene are MDHEN and SYDVKM. The CDR3 is made up of 11 amino acids. CDR3 in amino acids: CAGGRGNEQFF. In DNA, the CDR3 is TGTGCCGGCGGGAGGGGCAATGAGCAGTTCTTC.

To note about this clone: Mismatch with germline at one junction end may stem from a read error. V gene TRBV5-4 combines with J gene TRBJ2-1, with TRBD2 identical over 14 bases. The CDR3 length is 13 residues. Germline V CDR1 and CDR2: SGHNT, YYREEE (reference sequence). CDR3: CASSPGTSGREIF. Written as DNA, the CDR3 is TGTGCCAGCAGCCCCGGGACTAGCGGGAGAGAGATCTTC.

The chain links TRBV2 to TRBJ2-1; the match to TRBD2 covers 12 bases. J was trimmed by 4 bases and V by 6 bases; bases with no gene match: 4. The CDR3 consists of 15 residues. CDR1 and CDR2 from the germline V gene are SNHLY and FYNNEI. The CDR3 is CASSFLAGGYNEQFF. In nucleotides, the CDR3 is TGTGCCAGCAGCTTCCTAGCGGGAGGGTACAATGAGCAGTTCTTC.

V is TRBV14 and J is TRBJ2-7; 7 nucleotides match TRBD1. V trimming: 4 bases; J trimming: 3 bases; junction bases outside the gene matches: 9. Germline V lookup: CDR1 SGHDN, CDR2 FVKESK. There are 15 residues in the CDR3. The CDR3 region has the DNA TGTGCCAGCAGCCGGTGGACAGGAGGAGGCTACGAGCAGTACTTC. Protein product: CASSRWTGGGYEQYF.

The V and J genes are TRBV5-1 and TRBJ2-6, with a weak D call TRBD2 (6 bases). Deletions cut 0 bases from V and 1 base from J, with 8 bases between. Germline V gene sequence: CDR1 SGHRS, CDR2 YFSETQ. The CDR3 totals 16 residues. The CDR3, as DNA: TGCGCCAGCAGCTTGGGGGGGACTTCTGGGGCCAACGTCCTGACTTTC. It codes for CASSLGGTSGANVLTF. Together with reference TRBV5-1 and TRBJ2-6, the CDR3 gives the full variable domain: KAGVTQTPRYLIKTRGQQVTLSCSPISGHRSVSWYQQTPGQGLQFLFEYFSETQRNKGNFPGRFSGRQFSNSRSEMNVSTLELGDSALYLCASSLGGTSGANVLTFGAGSRLTVL.

The chain couples TRBV28 to TRBJ2-7; 8 nucleotides line up with TRBD1. Trimming removed 7 bases from V and 3 bases from J; junction bases left unmatched: 5. Germline CDR1 is MDHEN and CDR2 is SYDVKM. This CDR3 is 13 amino acids long. CDR3 DNA sequence: TGTGCCAGCACTACAGGGGGGATCTACGAGCAGTACTTC. Protein sequence: CASTTGGIYEQYF.

V and J are TRBV28 and TRBJ2-7; 8 bases fit TRBD1. Trimming at V came to 4 bases and at J to 0 bases, leaving 2 bases not matched to a gene. Looked up from germline, CDR1 is MDHEN and CDR2 is SYDVKM. This CDR3 has 14 amino acids. CDR3 in amino acids: CASSWDRFSYEQYF. DNA of the CDR3: TGTGCCAGCAGTTGGGACAGGTTCTCCTACGAGCAGTACTTC.

This rearrangement joins TRBV2 to TRBJ2-1, with TRBD2 matching over 10 bases. The length of the CDR3 is 15 residues. V gave up 6 bases and J gave up 1 base; unmatched junction bases: 3. The germline gives CDR1 SNHLY, CDR2 FYNNEI. CDR3 coding DNA: TGTGCCAGCAGAGAGCGGGGGGGATCCTACAATGAGCAGTTCTTC. Amino acids: CASRERGGSYNEQFF. Looking up the rest from reference TRBV2 and TRBJ2-1 gives the full variable domain: EPEVTQTPSHQVTQMGQEVILRCVPISNHLYFYWYRQILGQKVEFLVSFYNNEISEKSEIFDDQFSVERPDGSNFTLKIRSTKLEDSAMYFCASRERGGSYNEQFFGPGTRLTVL.

The V call is TRBV19, the J call TRBJ1-2; possibly TRBD1 for D (6 bases). This CDR3 comprises 16 residues. V lost 3 bases, J lost 4 bases, and 18 bases lay in between. Germline-derived CDR1 and CDR2 are LNHDA and SQIVND (reference sequence). CDR3 loop: CASSIPFLRGTYGYTF. CDR3 nucleotide sequence: TGTGCCAGTAGTATCCCGTTTCTCAGGGGTACCTATGGCTACACCTTC.

The rearrangement links TRBV19 to TRBJ1-4; TRBD1 matches at 11 bases. The germline gives CDR1 LNHDA, CDR2 SQIVND (reference sequence). J gave up 8 bases and V 3 bases, and 8 bases lay outside the gene matches. The CDR3 loop spans 16 amino acids. The chain's CDR3 is CASSISSDRGREKLFF. The CDR3 nucleotides are TGTGCCAGTAGTATCAGTTCGGACAGGGGGCGCGAAAAACTGTTTTTT.

The chain is built from TRBV12-3 or TRBV12-4 and TRBJ2-2; D call uncertain. This CDR3 has 13 residues. V gave up 7 bases and J gave up 1 base, with 7 bases separating them. CDR3 amino acids: CASISKNTGELFF. The CDR3, as DNA: TGTGCCAGCATCAGTAAGAACACCGGGGAGCTGTTTTTT.

V usage is TRBV6-2 or TRBV6-3 and J usage is TRBJ1-5; no clear D gene. The CDR3 extends over 15 amino acids. Trimming removed 1 base from V and 4 bases from J, with 11 bases in between. Per the germline V gene, CDR1 is MNHEY and CDR2 is SVGEGT. The CDR3 is CASSYWAGGNQPQHF. In nucleotides, the CDR3 is TGTGCCAGCAGTTACTGGGCGGGTGGAAATCAGCCCCAGCATTTT.

This clone came up once. The chain joins TRBV6-1 to TRBJ2-5, with TRBD2 matching over 10 bases. The CDR3 covers 17 residues. J gave up 3 bases and V 0 bases, and 7 bases lay outside the gene matches. The germline CDR1 and CDR2 sequences are MNHNS and SASEGT. The CDR3 nucleotides read TGTGCCAGCAGTGAAGCAATTGGACTAGCGGATAAAGAGACCCAGTACTTC. Translating gives CASSEAIGLADKETQYF.

V and J are TRBV3-1 (or the pseudogene TRBV3-2) and TRBJ1-4; D is unclear. This CDR3 contains 14 residues. Germline CDR1 reads LGHDT; CDR2 reads YNNKEL (reference sequence). Trimming shortened V by 3 bases and J by 4 bases, and 9 bases separated the two germline ends. CDR3 sequence: CASSQNSLNEKLFF. The CDR3 DNA reads as TGTGCCAGCAGCCAGAACAGCCTTAATGAAAAACTGTTTTTT.